A selection of T cell receptor beta chains follows, all from one sample in a study of post-analysis software for immune sequencing data. In TCRdb, the PCR reads were re-called with MiXCR into one record per CDR3 protein. Among about 820,000 distinct CDR3 sequences, 53% were seen once, and the ten largest hold approximately 4.3%. Sequencing input: blood. The receptors were sampled from a girl aged 10-17 years with multiple sclerosis. Both conserved end residues are part of each CDR3. Each record gives: D gene, J gene, clone size, V gene, CDR3 DNA, CDR3 protein. D genes are given only for firm matches. Some rows mark clone size as missing; the rest say once, few, many or name a class of expanded clone.

D: TRBD2; J: TRBJ2-1; size: .; V: TRBV15; DNA: TGTGCCACCAGCAGTCCCGGACTAGCTTATGAGCAGTTCTTC; CDR3: CATSSPGLAYEQFF
D: TRBD1; J: TRBJ1-1; size: .; V: TRBV20-1; DNA: TGCAGTGCTAGAGACCTGGACAGGGGGCACACTGAAGCTTTCTTT; CDR3: CSARDLDRGHTEAFF
D: .; J: TRBJ2-3; size: .; V: TRBV7-9; DNA: TGTGCCAGCAGCGAGCTGTTGGGGAACACAGATACGCAGTATTTT; CDR3: CASSELLGNTDTQYF
D: .; J: TRBJ2-1; size: few; V: TRBV5-5; DNA: TGTGCCAGCAGCTTTTGGGCAGATGAGCAGTTCTTT; CDR3: CASSFWADEQFF
D: .; J: TRBJ2-5; size: .; V: TRBV20-1; DNA: TGCAGTGCTAGAGGTCGGGACTCGCTGATTGTCGACCAGTACTTC; CDR3: CSARGRDSLIVDQYF
D: .; J: TRBJ2-7; size: few; V: TRBV7-8; DNA: TGTGCCAGCAGCTTAGCGGTCAGGGGAAGCTCCTACGAGCAGTACTTC; CDR3: CASSLAVRGSSYEQYF
D: TRBD2; J: TRBJ2-3; size: .; V: TRBV15; DNA: TGTGCCACCAGCAGAGGGGCGGGAGAGCATCCAGATACGCAGTATTTT; CDR3: CATSRGAGEHPDTQYF
D: .; J: TRBJ2-7; size: .; V: TRBV27; DNA: TGTGCCAGCAGTTCCATCAATAGGGGAGACGGGCAGTACTTC; CDR3: CASSSINRGDGQYF
D: TRBD1; J: TRBJ1-6; size: .; V: TRBV12-3/TRBV12-4; DNA: TGTGCCAGCAGTCCCGGACAGGGTTCCTATAATTCACCCCTCCACTTT; CDR3: CASSPGQGSYNSPLHF
D: .; J: TRBJ2-7; size: .; V: TRBV20-1; DNA: TGCAGTGCGTGGGGGATGCTGGAGCTTTCAGGATCCTACGAGCAGTACTTC; CDR3: CSAWGMLELSGSYEQYF
D: TRBD2; J: TRBJ2-3; size: few; V: TRBV10-3; DNA: TGTGCCATCAGTGAGAATAGCGGGGGTGGCACAGATACGCAGTATTTT; CDR3: CAISENSGGGTDTQYF
D: TRBD1; J: TRBJ2-7; size: .; V: TRBV29-1; DNA: TGCAGCGGACTCACAGGGGTGCACGAGCAGTACTTC; CDR3: CSGLTGVHEQYF
D: .; J: TRBJ1-1; size: .; V: TRBV7-2; DNA: TGTGCCAGCAGCTTAGCGTGGGGGGCAAGGACTGAAGCTTTCTTT; CDR3: CASSLAWGARTEAFF
D: TRBD1; J: TRBJ2-7; size: .; V: TRBV12-3/TRBV12-4; DNA: TGTGCCTGCAGTCCGACAGGGGTTACGTACGAGCAGTACTTC; CDR3: CACSPTGVTYEQYF
D: .; J: TRBJ1-6; size: .; V: TRBV10-3; DNA: TGTGCCATCAGAAACACCGGGCCTGGGTCACCCCTCCACTTT; CDR3: CAIRNTGPGSPLHF
D: .; J: TRBJ2-5; size: .; V: TRBV24-1; DNA: TGTGCCACCAGTGATTCGCAGACCCAAGAGACCCAGTACTTC; CDR3: CATSDSQTQETQYF
D: TRBD1; J: TRBJ1-2; size: .; V: TRBV12-5; DNA: TGTGCTAGTGGGTCGACAGGGACGGATGGCTACACCTTC; CDR3: CASGSTGTDGYTF
D: .; J: TRBJ2-1; size: .; V: TRBV5-1; DNA: TGCGCCAGCAGCTGGGGTGGTAGCGGAACTCACAATGAGCAGTTCTTC; CDR3: CASSWGGSGTHNEQFF
D: .; J: TRBJ1-2; size: few; V: TRBV5-1; DNA: TGCGCCAGCAGCTTGGGGGTGACGGAACGGGGCTATGGCTACACCTTC; CDR3: CASSLGVTERGYGYTF
D: .; J: TRBJ2-1; size: .; V: TRBV19; DNA: TGTGCCAGTAGTAGGGTGGGCCTAGCGATTCACAATGAGCAGTTCTTC; CDR3: CASSRVGLAIHNEQFF
D: .; J: TRBJ2-5; size: .; V: TRBV12-3/TRBV12-4; DNA: TGTGCCAGCAGCCCGAACCGTGCGGGAAGGCAAGAGACCCAGTACTTC; CDR3: CASSPNRAGRQETQYF
D: TRBD1; J: TRBJ1-6; size: .; V: TRBV20-1; DNA: TGCAGTGCTAAAACCCCCACAGGGGATAATTCACCCCTCCACTTT; CDR3: CSAKTPTGDNSPLHF
D: .; J: TRBJ2-3; size: .; V: TRBV20-1; DNA: TGCAGTGCTAGTGGCTCACCTGCTGGGGATACGCAGTATTTT; CDR3: CSASGSPAGDTQYF
D: .; J: TRBJ2-3; size: .; V: TRBV16; DNA: TGTGCCAGCAGCCCCACCTTGGGACCGACTAAAACAGATACGCAGTATTTT; CDR3: CASSPTLGPTKTDTQYF
D: .; J: TRBJ1-2; size: .; V: TRBV29-1; DNA: TGCAGCGTTGATATCCCCCGGGAAGACGGCTACACCTTC; CDR3: CSVDIPREDGYTF
D: TRBD1; J: TRBJ1-6; size: few; V: TRBV29-1; DNA: TGCAGCGTGGGACAGGGCGGTAATTCACCCCTCCACTTT; CDR3: CSVGQGGNSPLHF
D: .; J: TRBJ2-3; size: once; V: TRBV6-5; DNA: TGTGCCAGCAGTTTCCGGGATACCACAGATACGCAGTATTTT; CDR3: CASSFRDTTDTQYF
D: TRBD2; J: TRBJ2-7; size: .; V: TRBV7-6; DNA: TGTGCCAGCAGCGGGATAGCGGGAGGTCCGTACGAGCAGTACTTC; CDR3: CASSGIAGGPYEQYF
D: .; J: TRBJ2-7; size: .; V: TRBV2; DNA: TGTGCCAGCAGTGAAGGTGTCCCCCTAGCTTACGAGCAGTACTTC; CDR3: CASSEGVPLAYEQYF